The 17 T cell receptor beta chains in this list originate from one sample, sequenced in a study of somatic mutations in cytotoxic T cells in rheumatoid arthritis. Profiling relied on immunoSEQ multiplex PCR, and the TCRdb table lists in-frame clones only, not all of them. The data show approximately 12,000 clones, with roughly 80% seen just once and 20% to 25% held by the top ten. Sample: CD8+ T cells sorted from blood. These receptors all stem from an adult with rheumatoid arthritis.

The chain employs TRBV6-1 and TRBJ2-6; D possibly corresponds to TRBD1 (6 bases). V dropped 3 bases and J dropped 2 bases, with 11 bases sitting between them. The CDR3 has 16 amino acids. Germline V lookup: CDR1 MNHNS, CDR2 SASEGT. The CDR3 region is CASSERTGTGANVLTF. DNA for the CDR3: TGTGCCAGCAGTGAGAGAACAGGGACTGGGGCCAACGTCCTGACTTTC.

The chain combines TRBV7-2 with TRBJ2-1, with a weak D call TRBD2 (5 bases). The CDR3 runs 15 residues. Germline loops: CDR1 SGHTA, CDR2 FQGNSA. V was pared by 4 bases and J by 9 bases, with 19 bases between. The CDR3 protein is CASSSLWTGRGEQFF. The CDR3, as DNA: TGTGCCAGCAGCTCCCTTTGGACTGGACGTGGTGAGCAGTTCTTC. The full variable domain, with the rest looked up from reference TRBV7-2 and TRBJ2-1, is GAGVSQSPSNKVTEKGKDVELRCDPISGHTALYWYRQSLGQGLEFLIYFQGNSAPDKSGLPSDRFSAERTGGSVSTLTIQRTQQEDSAVYLCASSSLWTGRGEQFFGPGTRLTVL.

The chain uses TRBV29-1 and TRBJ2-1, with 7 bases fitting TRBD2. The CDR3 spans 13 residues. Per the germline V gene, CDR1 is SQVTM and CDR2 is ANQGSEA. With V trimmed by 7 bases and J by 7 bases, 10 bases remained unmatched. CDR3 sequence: CSGGAGDLNEQFF. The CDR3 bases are TGCAGCGGTGGGGCGGGAGATCTAAATGAGCAGTTCTTC.

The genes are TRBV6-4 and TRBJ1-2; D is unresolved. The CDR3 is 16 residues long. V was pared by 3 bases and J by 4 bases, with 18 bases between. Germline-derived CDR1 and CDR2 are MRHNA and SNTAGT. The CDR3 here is CASSEDSMVFPYGYTF. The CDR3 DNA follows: TGTGCCAGCAGTGAGGACTCTATGGTATTTCCCTATGGCTACACCTTC.

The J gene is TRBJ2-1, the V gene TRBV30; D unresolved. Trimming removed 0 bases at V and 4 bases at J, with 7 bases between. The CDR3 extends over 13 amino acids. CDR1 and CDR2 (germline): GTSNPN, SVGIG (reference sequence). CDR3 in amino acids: CAWSVLHYNEQFF. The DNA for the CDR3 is TGTGCCTGGAGTGTACTACATTACAATGAGCAGTTCTTC.

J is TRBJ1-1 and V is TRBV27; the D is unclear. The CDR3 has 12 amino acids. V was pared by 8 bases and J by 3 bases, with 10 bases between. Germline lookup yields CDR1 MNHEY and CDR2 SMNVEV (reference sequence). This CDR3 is CASRGWHTEAFF. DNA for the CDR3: TGTGCCAGCCGAGGATGGCACACTGAAGCTTTCTTT.

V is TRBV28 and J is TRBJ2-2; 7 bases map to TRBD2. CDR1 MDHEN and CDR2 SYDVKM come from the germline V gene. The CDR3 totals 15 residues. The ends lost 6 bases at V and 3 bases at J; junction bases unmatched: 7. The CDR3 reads CASSPLAEHTGELFF. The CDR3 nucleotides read TGTGCCAGCAGCCCTCTAGCGGAGCACACCGGGGAGCTGTTTTTT. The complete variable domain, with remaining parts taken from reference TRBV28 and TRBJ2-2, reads DVKVTQSSRYLVKRTGEKVFLECVQDMDHENMFWYRQDPGLGLRLIYFSYDVKMKEKGDIPEGYSVSREKKERFSLILESASTNQTSMYLCASSPLAEHTGELFFGEGSRLTVL.

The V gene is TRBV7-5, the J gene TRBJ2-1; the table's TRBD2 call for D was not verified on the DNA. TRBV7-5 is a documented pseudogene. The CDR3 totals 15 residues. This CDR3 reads CARSALAGASNEQFF. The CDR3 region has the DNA TGTGCCAGAAGCGCATTAGCGGGAGCGAGCAATGAGCAGTTCTTC.

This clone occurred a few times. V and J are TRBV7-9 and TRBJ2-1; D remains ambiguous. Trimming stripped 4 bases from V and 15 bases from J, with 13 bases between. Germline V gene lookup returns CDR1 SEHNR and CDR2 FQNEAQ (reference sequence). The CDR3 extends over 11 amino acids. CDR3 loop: CASSYEDRRFF. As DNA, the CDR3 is TGTGCCAGCAGCTATGAGGACCGTAGGTTCTTC.

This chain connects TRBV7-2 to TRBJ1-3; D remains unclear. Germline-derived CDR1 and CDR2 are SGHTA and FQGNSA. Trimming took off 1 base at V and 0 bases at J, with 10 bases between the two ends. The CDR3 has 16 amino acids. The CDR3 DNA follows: TGTGCCAGCAGCTTAGACAAGGTGTTCTCTGGAAACACCATATATTTT. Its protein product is CASSLDKVFSGNTIYF.

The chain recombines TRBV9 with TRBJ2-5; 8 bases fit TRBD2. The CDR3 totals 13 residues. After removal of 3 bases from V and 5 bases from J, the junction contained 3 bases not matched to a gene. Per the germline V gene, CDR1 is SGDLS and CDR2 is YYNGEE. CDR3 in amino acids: CASSGTSRETQYF. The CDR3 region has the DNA TGTGCCAGCAGCGGGACTAGCCGGGAGACCCAGTACTTC.

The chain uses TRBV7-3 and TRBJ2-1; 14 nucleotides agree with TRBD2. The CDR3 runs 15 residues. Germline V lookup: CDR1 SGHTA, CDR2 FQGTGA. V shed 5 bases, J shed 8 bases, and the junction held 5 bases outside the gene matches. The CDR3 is CASSATSGRVDEQFF. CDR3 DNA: TGTGCCAGCAGCGCGACTAGCGGGAGGGTCGATGAGCAGTTCTTC.

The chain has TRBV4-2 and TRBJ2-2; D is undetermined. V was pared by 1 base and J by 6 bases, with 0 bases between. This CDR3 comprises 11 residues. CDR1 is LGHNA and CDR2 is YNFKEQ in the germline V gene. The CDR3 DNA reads TGTGCCAGCAGCCAAGCCGGGGAGCTGTTTTTT. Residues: CASSQAGELFF.

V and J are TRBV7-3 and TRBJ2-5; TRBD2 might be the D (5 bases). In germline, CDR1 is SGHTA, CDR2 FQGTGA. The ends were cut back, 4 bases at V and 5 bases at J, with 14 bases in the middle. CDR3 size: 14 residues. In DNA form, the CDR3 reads TGTGCCAGCAGCTCCGACCCCACGGGGGAGACCCAGTACTTC. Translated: CASSSDPTGETQYF. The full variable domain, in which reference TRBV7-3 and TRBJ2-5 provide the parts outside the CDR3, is GAGVSQTPSNKVTEKGKYVELRCDPISGHTALYWYRQSLGQGPEFLIYFQGTGAADDSGLPNDRFFAVRPEGSVSTLKIQRTERGDSAVYLCASSSDPTGETQYFGPGTRLLVL.

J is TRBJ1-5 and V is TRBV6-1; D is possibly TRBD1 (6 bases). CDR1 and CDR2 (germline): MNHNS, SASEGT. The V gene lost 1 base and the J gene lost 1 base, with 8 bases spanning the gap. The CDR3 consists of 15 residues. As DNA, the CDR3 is TGTGCCAGCAGTGAAGTAACAGGGAGCAATCAGCCCCAGCATTTT. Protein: CASSEVTGSNQPQHF.

The CDR3 is CASSPGTSGRYEQYF. The CDR3 region has the DNA TGTGCCAGTAGTCCTGGGACTAGCGGAAGATACGAGCAGTACTTC. The chain has TRBV19 and TRBJ2-7, with 11 bases aligning to TRBD2. Germline V gives CDR1 LNHDA, CDR2 SQIVND (reference sequence). The CDR3 has 15 residues. With 5 bases clipped from V and 4 bases from J, the junction kept 7 bases outside the gene matches. Together with reference TRBV19 and TRBJ2-7, the CDR3 gives the full variable domain: DGGITQSPKYLFRKEGQNVTLSCEQNLNHDAMYWYRQDPGQGLRLIYYSQIVNDFQKGDIAEGYSVSREKKESFPLTVTSAQKNPTAFYLCASSPGTSGRYEQYFGPGTRLTVT.

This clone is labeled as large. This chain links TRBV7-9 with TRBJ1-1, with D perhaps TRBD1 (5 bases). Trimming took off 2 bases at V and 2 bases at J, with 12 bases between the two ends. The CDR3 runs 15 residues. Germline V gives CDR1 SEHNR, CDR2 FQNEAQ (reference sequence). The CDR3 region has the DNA TGTGCCAGCAGCTTACCCATGGGGCCAAACACTGAAGCTTTCTTT. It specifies CASSLPMGPNTEAFF.